A single sample gave rise to the 30 T cell receptor beta chains below, sequenced in a study of blood T cells in healthy people across ages. The use of a sample-barcoded 5' primer and a J-beta primer mix characterized a second PCR of about 7 to 12 cycles. Via MiXCR, TCRdb re-called the 5' RACE reads, giving one row per CDR3 protein. The sample lists some 900,000 distinct CDR3 sequences; about 44% were seen once. The sequencing sample was made of blood. These TCRs come from a man younger than 45 in good health.

The CDR3 reads CASSAFQGNTEAFF. CDR3 bases: TGTGCCAGCAGCGCCTTCCAGGGGAACACTGAAGCTTTCTTT. This sequence joins TRBV7-6 and TRBJ1-1; a possible D gene is TRBD1 (5 bases). The CDR3 is made up of 14 amino acids. The germline V and J ends were trimmed by 5 bases and 1 base, with 11 bases remaining between them. The germline CDR1 and CDR2 sequences are SGHVS and FNYEAQ.

The genes are TRBV20-1 and TRBJ1-1; TRBD1 agrees at 10 bases. The CDR3 is 17 amino acids. CDR1 and CDR2 from the germline V gene are DFQATT and SNEGSKA (reference sequence). With V trimmed by 0 bases and J by 0 bases, 7 bases remained unmatched. This CDR3 is CSARDLGQGSMNTEAFF. CDR3 sequence (DNA): TGCAGTGCTAGAGATTTGGGACAGGGGTCCATGAACACTGAAGCTTTCTTT.

The chain links TRBV12-3 or TRBV12-4 to TRBJ1-1; D unclear. V dropped 7 bases and J dropped 8 bases, with 14 bases sitting between them. This CDR3 comprises 12 residues. Here the CDR3 reads CASNQDGPEAFF. DNA for the CDR3: TGTGCCAGCAATCAGGACGGGCCAGAAGCTTTCTTT.

The chain joins TRBV15 to TRBJ2-7; 7 positions match TRBD1. CDR1 is LNHNV and CDR2 is YYDKDF in the germline V gene (reference sequence). The V gene end was trimmed by 3 bases and the J gene end by 4 bases; junction bases not matched to a gene: 3. The CDR3 is 13 residues long. CDR3 amino acids: CATSSLQGYEQYF. For the CDR3, the DNA is TGTGCCACCAGCAGCCTACAGGGGTACGAGCAGTACTTC.

This clonotype was observed a few times. The rearrangement uses TRBV5-1 and TRBJ2-1; no definite D call. CDR1 and CDR2 (germline): SGHRS, YFSETQ. The V end was cut by 5 bases, the J end by 2 bases, with 8 bases between. The CDR3 runs 13 residues. The CDR3 sequence: CASSLYTYNEQFF. The CDR3 nucleotides are TGCGCCAGCAGTCTATACACCTACAATGAGCAGTTCTTC. Full variable domain (rest looked up from reference TRBV5-1 and TRBJ2-1): KAGVTQTPRYLIKTRGQQVTLSCSPISGHRSVSWYQQTPGQGLQFLFEYFSETQRNKGNFPGRFSGRQFSNSRSEMNVSTLELGDSALYLCASSLYTYNEQFFGPGTRLTVL.

V and J are TRBV11-2 and TRBJ2-1; perhaps D is TRBD1 or TRBD2 (5 bases each). With 0 bases removed from V and 0 bases from J, the gap between germline ends came to 9 bases. The CDR3 sequence is 16 residues long. From germline, CDR1 is SGHAT and CDR2 FQNNGV. CDR3 sequence: CASSLEGTRSYNEQFF. Written as DNA, the CDR3 is TGTGCCAGCAGCTTAGAGGGGACCCGCTCCTACAATGAGCAGTTCTTC.

The chain employs TRBV18 and TRBJ2-1; TRBD1 might be the D (6 bases). With 1 base removed from V and 0 bases from J, the gap between germline ends came to 10 bases. Germline CDR1 is KGHSH and CDR2 is LQKENI. The CDR3 sequence is 16 residues long. The CDR3 DNA sequence: TGTGCCAGCTCACCACTGGGGGCTTACTCCTACAATGAGCAGTTCTTC. It translates to CASSPLGAYSYNEQFF.

This clonotype has a single count. The genes are TRBV5-1 and TRBJ2-5, with D possibly matching TRBD1 (6 bases). Between the trimmed V and J ends, which lost 2 bases and 5 bases, there was a span of 19 bases. The CDR3 consists of 16 residues. The V gene's germline CDR1 is SGHRS and CDR2 YFSETQ. CDR3 nucleotides: TGCGCCAGCAGCTTAGCCTTAACAGGGTTTCAGGAGACCCAGTACTTC. Translation gives CASSLALTGFQETQYF.

Only a few counts were recorded for this clonotype. CDR3 amino acids: CASSEVAGRLGEKLFF. The DNA of the CDR3 is TGTGCCAGCAGTGAAGTCGCCGGGCGATTAGGGGAAAAACTGTTTTTT. The genes are TRBV25-1 and TRBJ1-4; D is undetermined. The CDR3 length is 16 residues. Germline V gene lookup returns CDR1 MGHDK and CDR2 SYGVNS. V was trimmed by 2 bases and J by 8 bases, leaving 18 bases between them.

This chain connects TRBV30 to TRBJ2-1; 8 bases map to TRBD2. V was pared by 3 bases and J by 5 bases, with 3 bases of the junction left unmatched. Germline V lookup: CDR1 GTSNPN, CDR2 SVGIG (reference sequence). This CDR3 comprises 13 residues. CDR3 in DNA: TGTGCCTGGAGACTAGCGGTCCACAATGAGCAGTTCTTC. Translating it yields CAWRLAVHNEQFF.

This clonotype came up many times. This chain uses TRBV7-9 with TRBJ2-1; D may be TRBD1 or TRBD2 (6 bases each). Germline V gives CDR1 SEHNR, CDR2 FQNEAQ (reference sequence). Trimming left V 5 bases short and J 5 bases short, with 16 bases between. The CDR3 sequence is 15 residues long. The CDR3 reads CASSLERAGDNEQFF. CDR3 sequence (DNA): TGTGCCAGCAGCCTAGAGCGGGCAGGGGACAATGAGCAGTTCTTC.

This clonotype was detected a few times. This chain links TRBV9 with TRBJ2-1; 7 nucleotides line up with TRBD1. J was trimmed by 5 bases and V by 4 bases; bases with no gene match: 6. Germline-derived CDR1 and CDR2 are SGDLS and YYNGEE. The CDR3 is 14 residues long. The CDR3 region has the DNA TGTGCCAGCAGCACTCTGACAGGGAACAATGAGCAGTTCTTC. Its translation is CASSTLTGNNEQFF.

This clonotype showed up many times. This chain's CDR3 is CASSVGQGGAKNIQYF. Here the CDR3 DNA reads TGTGCCAGCAGTGTAGGACAGGGGGGGGCCAAAAACATTCAGTACTTC. The V and J genes are TRBV2 and TRBJ2-4; TRBD1 matches at 10 bases. Losses at the gene ends were 4 bases for V and 1 base for J; bases not matched to a gene: 4. CDR1 and CDR2 (germline): SNHLY, FYNNEI. CDR3 length equals 16 residues.

The chain employs TRBV4-2 and TRBJ2-5; no clear D gene. This CDR3 region has 13 residues. V was clipped by 1 base and J by 9 bases, with 12 bases between them. Germline CDR1 reads LGHNA; CDR2 reads YNFKEQ. Written as DNA, the CDR3 is TGTGCCAGCAGCCAAGGGGGTTCCGCGGCCCAGTACTTC. Amino acid sequence: CASSQGGSAAQYF.

V is TRBV11-2 and J is TRBJ2-6, with TRBD1 as a possible D gene (5 bases). The CDR3 sequence is 18 residues long. Trimming took 0 bases from V and 0 from J, leaving 12 bases between them. Germline loops: CDR1 SGHAT, CDR2 FQNNGV. CDR3 sequence: CASSLDRVPYSGANVLTF. CDR3 nucleotides: TGTGCCAGCAGCTTAGACAGGGTCCCTTACTCTGGGGCCAACGTCCTGACTTTC.

The V and J genes are TRBV7-9 and TRBJ1-5; D not resolved. Trimming left V 2 bases short and J 6 bases short, with 8 bases between. The CDR3 has 13 residues. CDR1 and CDR2 from the germline V gene are SEHNR and FQNEAQ (reference sequence). This CDR3 is CASSLLAGQPQHF. The CDR3 DNA follows: TGTGCCAGCAGCTTATTGGCGGGTCAGCCCCAGCATTTT.

This clonotype was recorded only once. The chain has TRBV20-1 and TRBJ1-5; D possibly corresponds to TRBD1 (5 bases). Deletions cut 5 bases from V and 7 bases from J, with 27 bases between. This CDR3 is 17 amino acids long. Per the germline V gene, CDR1 is DFQATT and CDR2 is SNEGSKA (reference sequence). The CDR3 reads CSARIGASTSRMQPQHF. The CDR3 DNA follows: TGCAGTGCTCGTATTGGGGCGAGCACCTCTAGGATGCAGCCCCAGCATTTT.

The CDR3 sequence is CASTSGVNTGELFF. CDR3 nucleotides: TGTGCCAGCACCTCAGGGGTGAACACCGGGGAGCTGTTTTTT. The chain employs TRBV6-5 and TRBJ2-2; possible D gene TRBD1, 6 bases. The CDR3 spans 14 residues. Germline V gene lookup returns CDR1 MNHEY and CDR2 SVGAGI. V was trimmed by 7 bases and J by 1 base, leaving 10 bases between them.

Concerning this clonotype: With a much larger clone just one base away, this may be a read error. CDR3 in DNA: TGCGCCAGCAGCTTGTCCCCCGGGGGCCAGCCCCAGCATTTT. Its translation: CASSLSPGGQPQHF. The chain employs TRBV5-1 and TRBJ1-5; D perhaps matches TRBD1 (6 bases). Germline V gene lookup returns CDR1 SGHRS and CDR2 YFSETQ. The CDR3 has 14 residues. The V gene lost 1 base and the J gene lost 7 bases, with 12 bases spanning the gap. The variable domain in full, with the rest retrieved from reference TRBV5-1 and TRBJ1-5, is KAGVTQTPRYLIKTRGQQVTLSCSPISGHRSVSWYQQTPGQGLQFLFEYFSETQRNKGNFPGRFSGRQFSNSRSEMNVSTLELGDSALYLCASSLSPGGQPQHFGDGTRLSIL.

The V call is TRBV7-9, the J call TRBJ2-3; tentative D call: TRBD2 (6 bases). The V gene's germline CDR1 is SEHNR and CDR2 FQNEAQ (reference sequence). The V gene lost 2 bases and the J gene lost 0 bases, with 12 bases spanning the gap. This CDR3 is built from 16 residues. The CDR3 nucleotides are TGTGCCAGCAGCTTAAGGGCTAGCGCTAGCACAGATACGCAGTATTTT. Translation gives CASSLRASASTDTQYF.

The V and J genes are TRBV7-6 and TRBJ1-4; D perhaps matches TRBD1 (5 bases). The ends were cut back, 5 bases at V and 5 bases at J, with 15 bases in the middle. Germline V lookup: CDR1 SGHVS, CDR2 FNYEAQ. This CDR3 is built from 15 residues. The CDR3 sequence: CASSPGPGQNEKLFF. Written as DNA, the CDR3 is TGTGCCAGCAGCCCGGGACCAGGGCAAAATGAAAAACTGTTTTTT. The variable domain in full, with the rest retrieved from reference TRBV7-6 and TRBJ1-4, is GAGVSQSPRYKVTKRGQDVALRCDPISGHVSLYWYRQALGQGPEFLTYFNYEAQQDKSGLPNDRFSAERPEGSISTLTIQRTEQRDSAMYRCASSPGPGQNEKLFFGSGTQLSVL.

The rearrangement links TRBV7-2 to TRBJ2-7, with D perhaps TRBD1 (6 bases). The V and J ends lost 5 bases and 0 bases respectively, with 11 bases between them. The CDR3 extends over 14 amino acids. CDR1 and CDR2 (germline): SGHTA, FQGNSA. The CDR3 DNA is TGTGCCAGCAGCACCCGGGACAACTCCTACGAGCAGTACTTC. It translates to CASSTRDNSYEQYF.

In DNA form, the CDR3 reads TGTGCCAGCAGCTTCCTGGGGGCTAGCGGGAATGAGGAAGAGACCCAGTACTTC. It specifies CASSFLGASGNEEETQYF. The genes are TRBV7-8 and TRBJ2-5; 9 bases are a match to TRBD2. The CDR3 spans 18 residues. J lost 3 bases, V lost 3 bases, and 14 bases had no gene match. CDR1 is SGHVS and CDR2 is FQNEAQ in the germline V gene.

This clonotype was seen a few times. The chain's CDR3 is CASSEAGTGYNEQFF. CDR3 nucleotides: TGTGCCAGCAGTGAGGCCGGGACAGGTTACAATGAGCAGTTCTTC. This rearrangement joins TRBV2 to TRBJ2-1, with 8 bases that match TRBD1. CDR1 SNHLY and CDR2 FYNNEI come from the germline V gene. This CDR3 region has 15 residues. Trimming at V came to 3 bases and at J to 4 bases, leaving 5 bases not matched to a gene.

The chain joins TRBV15 to TRBJ2-5, with no clear D. Germline V gives CDR1 LNHNV, CDR2 YYDKDF (reference sequence). The CDR3 runs 13 residues. With 0 bases removed from V and 1 base from J, the gap between germline ends came to 3 bases. This CDR3 reads CATSRDVQETQYF. CDR3 in DNA: TGTGCCACCAGCAGAGACGTCCAAGAGACCCAGTACTTC.

This clonotype has only a few counts. This sequence joins TRBV4-3 and TRBJ2-7, with D possibly being TRBD1 (7 bases). V was pared by 0 bases and J by 4 bases, with 16 bases between. The CDR3 has 16 amino acids. Looked up from germline, CDR1 is LGHNA and CDR2 is YSLEER. CDR3 nucleotides: TGCGCCAGCAGCCAAGAATATAGGCAGGGGGGATACGAGCAGTACTTC. Translation: CASSQEYRQGGYEQYF.

As concerns this clonotype: The junction departs from the called germline gene at one end, perhaps through a read error. The chain uses TRBV28 and TRBJ2-7, with D possibly being TRBD2 (7 bases). Germline V gives CDR1 MDHEN, CDR2 SYDVKM. The CDR3 totals 15 residues. The CDR3 protein is CAGSLGGAGSYEQYF. The CDR3 nucleotides are TGTGCCGGCAGTTTAGGGGGGGCGGGTTCCTACGAGCAGTACTTC.

As for this clonotype: At one end, the junction sequence differs from germline, possibly due to a read error. The V and J genes are TRBV9 and TRBJ1-2; TRBD1 matches at 7 bases. The length of the CDR3 is 17 residues. Germline CDR1 reads SGDLS; CDR2 reads YYNGEE. CDR3 nucleotide sequence: TGTGCCAGCAGCGGAAGGGGGCCAGACCGAACAAACTATGACTACACCTTC. Translating it yields CASSGRGPDRTNYDYTF.

The V gene is TRBV9, the J gene TRBJ1-2; D is possibly TRBD1 (5 bases). CDR1 and CDR2 (germline): SGDLS, YYNGEE. The CDR3 covers 16 residues. Trimming took off 1 base at V and 4 bases at J, with 17 bases between the two ends. The CDR3 reads CASSVLGAGRRYGYTF. Here the CDR3 DNA reads TGTGCCAGCAGCGTACTGGGAGCGGGACGCCGCTATGGCTACACCTTC.

For this clonotype: Germline and junction disagree at one end, which may indicate a read error. The chain couples TRBV5-1 to TRBJ2-5; tentative D call: TRBD2 (6 bases). CDR1 is SGHRS and CDR2 is YFSETQ in the germline V gene. CDR3 size: 13 residues. The CDR3 coding sequence is TGCGCCGGCAGCTTCGGGGGATCCGAGGAGCAGTACTTC. It codes for CAGSFGGSEEQYF.